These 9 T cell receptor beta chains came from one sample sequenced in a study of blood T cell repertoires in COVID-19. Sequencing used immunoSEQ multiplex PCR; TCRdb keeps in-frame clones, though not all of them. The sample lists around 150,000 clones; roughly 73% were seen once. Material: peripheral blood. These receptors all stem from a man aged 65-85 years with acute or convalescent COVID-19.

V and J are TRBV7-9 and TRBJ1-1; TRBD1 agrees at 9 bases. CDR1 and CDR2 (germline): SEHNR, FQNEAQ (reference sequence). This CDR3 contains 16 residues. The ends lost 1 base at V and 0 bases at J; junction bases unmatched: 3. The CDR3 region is CASSLGNRGLNTEAFF. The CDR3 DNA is TGTGCCAGCAGCTTAGGAAACAGGGGGCTGAACACTGAAGCTTTCTTT.

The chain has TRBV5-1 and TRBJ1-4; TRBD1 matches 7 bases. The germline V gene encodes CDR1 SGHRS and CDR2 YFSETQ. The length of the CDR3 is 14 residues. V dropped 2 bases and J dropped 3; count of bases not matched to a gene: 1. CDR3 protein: CASSFQGANEKLFF. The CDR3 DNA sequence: TGCGCCAGCAGCTTCCAGGGGGCTAATGAAAAACTGTTTTTT.

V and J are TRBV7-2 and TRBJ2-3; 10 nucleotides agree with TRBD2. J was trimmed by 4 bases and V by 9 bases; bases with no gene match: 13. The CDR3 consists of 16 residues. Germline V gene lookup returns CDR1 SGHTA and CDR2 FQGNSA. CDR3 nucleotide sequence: TGTGCCAGTAGGGAGGGACTAGCGTATGGTGCAGATACGCAGTATTTT. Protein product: CASREGLAYGADTQYF. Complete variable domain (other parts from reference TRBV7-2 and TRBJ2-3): GAGVSQSPSNKVTEKGKDVELRCDPISGHTALYWYRQSLGQGLEFLIYFQGNSAPDKSGLPSDRFSAERTGGSVSTLTIQRTQQEDSAVYLCASREGLAYGADTQYFGPGTRLTVL.

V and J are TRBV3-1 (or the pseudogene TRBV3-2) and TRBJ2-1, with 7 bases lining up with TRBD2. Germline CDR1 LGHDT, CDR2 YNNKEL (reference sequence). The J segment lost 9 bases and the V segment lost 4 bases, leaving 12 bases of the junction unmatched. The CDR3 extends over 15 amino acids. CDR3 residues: CASSPGASGDTEQFF. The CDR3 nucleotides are TGTGCCAGCAGCCCCGGGGCTAGCGGTGATACTGAGCAGTTCTTC.

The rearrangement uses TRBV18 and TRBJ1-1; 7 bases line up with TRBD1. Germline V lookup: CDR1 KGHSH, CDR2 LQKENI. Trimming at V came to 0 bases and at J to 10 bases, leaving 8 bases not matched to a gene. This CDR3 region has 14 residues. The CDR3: CASSPPGDSAVAFF. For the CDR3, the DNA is TGTGCCAGCTCACCACCGGGGGACAGCGCTGTAGCTTTCTTT.

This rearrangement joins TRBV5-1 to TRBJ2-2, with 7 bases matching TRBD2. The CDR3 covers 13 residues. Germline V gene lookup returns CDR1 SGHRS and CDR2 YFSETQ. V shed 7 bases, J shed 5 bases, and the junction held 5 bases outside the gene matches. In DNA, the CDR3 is TGCGCCAGCGCCTGGGGAGGGACCGGGGAGCTGTTTTTT. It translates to CASAWGGTGELFF.

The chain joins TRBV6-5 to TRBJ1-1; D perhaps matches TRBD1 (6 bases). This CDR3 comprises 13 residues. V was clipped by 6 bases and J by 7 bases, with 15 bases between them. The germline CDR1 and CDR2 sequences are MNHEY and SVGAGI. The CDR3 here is CASRRGGGGEAFF. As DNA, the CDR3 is TGTGCCAGCAGGAGGGGAGGGGGAGGTGAAGCTTTCTTT.

The CDR3 is CASSLDSQGGSPLHF. The CDR3 region has the DNA TGTGCCAGCAGCTTAGATTCGCAGGGAGGATCACCCCTCCACTTT. The J gene is TRBJ1-6, the V gene TRBV7-6; D is possibly TRBD1 (5 bases). V was cut by 1 base and J by 10 bases, with 14 bases left in between. This CDR3 spans 15 amino acids. Germline V gene sequence: CDR1 SGHVS, CDR2 FNYEAQ.

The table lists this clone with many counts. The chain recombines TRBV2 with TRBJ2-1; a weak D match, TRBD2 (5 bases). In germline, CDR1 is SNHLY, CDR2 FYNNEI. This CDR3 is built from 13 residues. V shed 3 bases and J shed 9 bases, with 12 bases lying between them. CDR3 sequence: CASSDVGGGEQFF. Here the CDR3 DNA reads TGTGCCAGCAGTGATGTAGGAGGTGGTGAGCAGTTCTTC.